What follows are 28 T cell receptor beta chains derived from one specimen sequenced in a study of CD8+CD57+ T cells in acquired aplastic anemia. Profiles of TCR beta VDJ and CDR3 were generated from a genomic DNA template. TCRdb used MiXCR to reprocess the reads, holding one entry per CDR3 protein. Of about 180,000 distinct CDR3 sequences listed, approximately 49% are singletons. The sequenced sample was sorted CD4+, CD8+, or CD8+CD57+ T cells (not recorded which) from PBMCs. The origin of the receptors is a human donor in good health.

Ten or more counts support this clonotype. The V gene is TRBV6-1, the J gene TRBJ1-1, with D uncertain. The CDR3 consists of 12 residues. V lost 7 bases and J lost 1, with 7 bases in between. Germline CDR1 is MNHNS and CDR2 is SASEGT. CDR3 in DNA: TGTGCCAGCAAGGACGGGAACACTGAAGCTTTCTTT. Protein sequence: CASKDGNTEAFF.

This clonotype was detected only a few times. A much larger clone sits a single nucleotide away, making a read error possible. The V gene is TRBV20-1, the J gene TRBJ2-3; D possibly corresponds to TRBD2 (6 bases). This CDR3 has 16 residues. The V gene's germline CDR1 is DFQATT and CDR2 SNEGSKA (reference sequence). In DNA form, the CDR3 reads TGCAGTGCTCCTGAGCGGGCCCGCTCTAGCACAGATACGCGGTATTTT. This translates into CSAPERARSSTDTRYF.

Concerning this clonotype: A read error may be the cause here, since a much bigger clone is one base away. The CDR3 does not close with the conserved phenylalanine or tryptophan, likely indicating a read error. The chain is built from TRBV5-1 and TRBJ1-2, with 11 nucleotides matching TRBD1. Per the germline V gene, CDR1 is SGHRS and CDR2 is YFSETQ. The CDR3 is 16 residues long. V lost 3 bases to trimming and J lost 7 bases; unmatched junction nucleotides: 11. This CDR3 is CASSSHSGQGEAGYTI. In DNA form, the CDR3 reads TGCGCCAGCAGCTCACATTCGGGACAGGGGGAAGCTGGCTACACCATC.

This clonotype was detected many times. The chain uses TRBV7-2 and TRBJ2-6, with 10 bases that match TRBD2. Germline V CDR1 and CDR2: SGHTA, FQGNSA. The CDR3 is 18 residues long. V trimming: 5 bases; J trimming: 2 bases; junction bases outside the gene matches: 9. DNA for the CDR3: TGTGCCAGCAGCGTACTAGCGGGGATGCATCCTGGGGCCAACGTCCTGACTTTC. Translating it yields CASSVLAGMHPGANVLTF.

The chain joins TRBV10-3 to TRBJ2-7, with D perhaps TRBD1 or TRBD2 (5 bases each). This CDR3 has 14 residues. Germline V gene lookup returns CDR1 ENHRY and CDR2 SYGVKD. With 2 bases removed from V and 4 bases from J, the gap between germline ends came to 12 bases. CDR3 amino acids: CAISEPGRLYEQYF. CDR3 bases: TGTGCCATCAGTGAGCCGGGACGGCTTTACGAGCAGTACTTC.

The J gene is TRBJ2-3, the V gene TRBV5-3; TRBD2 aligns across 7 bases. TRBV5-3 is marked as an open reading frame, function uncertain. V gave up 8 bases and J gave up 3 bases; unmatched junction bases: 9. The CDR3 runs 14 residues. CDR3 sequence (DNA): TGTGCCAGTTCAAGCGGGAAACTTACAGATACGCAGTATTTT. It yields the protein CASSSGKLTDTQYF.

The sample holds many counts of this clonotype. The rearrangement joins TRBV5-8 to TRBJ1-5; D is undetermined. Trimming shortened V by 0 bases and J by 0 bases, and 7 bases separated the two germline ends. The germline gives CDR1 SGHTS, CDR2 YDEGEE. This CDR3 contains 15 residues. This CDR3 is CASSLAGSSNQPQHF. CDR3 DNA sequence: TGTGCCAGCAGCTTGGCAGGAAGTAGCAATCAGCCCCAGCATTTT.

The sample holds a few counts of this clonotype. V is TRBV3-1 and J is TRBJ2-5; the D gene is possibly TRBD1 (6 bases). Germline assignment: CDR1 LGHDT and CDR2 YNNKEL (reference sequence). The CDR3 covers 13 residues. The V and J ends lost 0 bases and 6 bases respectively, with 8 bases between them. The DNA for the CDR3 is TGTGCCAGCAGCCAAGAACAGGGAAAGACCCAGTACTTC. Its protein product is CASSQEQGKTQYF.

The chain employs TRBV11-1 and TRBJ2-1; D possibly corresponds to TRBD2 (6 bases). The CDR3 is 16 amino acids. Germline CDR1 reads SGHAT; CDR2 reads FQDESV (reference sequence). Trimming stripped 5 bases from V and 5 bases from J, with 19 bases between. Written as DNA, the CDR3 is TGTGCCAGCAGCCCTCCTCGGAGGGTCATCAACAATGAGCAGTTCTTC. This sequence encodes CASSPPRRVINNEQFF.

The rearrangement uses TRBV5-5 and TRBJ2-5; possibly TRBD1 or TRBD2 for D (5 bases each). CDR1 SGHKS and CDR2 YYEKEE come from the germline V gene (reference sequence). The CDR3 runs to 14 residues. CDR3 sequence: CADLRAGLTETQYF. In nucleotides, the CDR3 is TGTGCTGATTTGAGGGCAGGGTTAACGGAGACCCAGTACTTC.

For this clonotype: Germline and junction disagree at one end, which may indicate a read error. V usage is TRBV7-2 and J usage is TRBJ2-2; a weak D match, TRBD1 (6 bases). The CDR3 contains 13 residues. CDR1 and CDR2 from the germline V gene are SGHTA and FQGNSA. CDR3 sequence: CARSLAGAGELFF. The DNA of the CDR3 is TGTGCCAGGAGCTTAGCAGGGGCCGGGGAGCTGTTTTTT.

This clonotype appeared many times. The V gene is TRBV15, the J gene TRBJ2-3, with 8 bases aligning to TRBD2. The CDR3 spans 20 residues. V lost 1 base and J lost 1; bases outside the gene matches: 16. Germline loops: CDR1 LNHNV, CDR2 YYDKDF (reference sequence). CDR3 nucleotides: TGTGCCACCAGCAGAGGAGACGCTAGCGGGTACCGAGGGGGCACAGATACGCAGTATTTT. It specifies CATSRGDASGYRGGTDTQYF.

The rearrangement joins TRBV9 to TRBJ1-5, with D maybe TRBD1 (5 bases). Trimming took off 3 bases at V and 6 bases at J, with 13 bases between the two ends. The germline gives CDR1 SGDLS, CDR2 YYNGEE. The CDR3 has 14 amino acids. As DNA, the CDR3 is TGTGCCAGCAGCGGGGGTGCGGGGGGTCAGCCCCAGCATTTT. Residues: CASSGGAGGQPQHF.

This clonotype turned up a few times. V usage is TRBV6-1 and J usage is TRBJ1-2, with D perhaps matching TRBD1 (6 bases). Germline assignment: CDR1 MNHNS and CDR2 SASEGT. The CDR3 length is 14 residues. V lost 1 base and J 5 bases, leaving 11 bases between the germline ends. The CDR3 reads CASSEERTVYGYTF. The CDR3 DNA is TGTGCCAGCAGTGAAGAACGGACAGTTTATGGCTACACCTTC.

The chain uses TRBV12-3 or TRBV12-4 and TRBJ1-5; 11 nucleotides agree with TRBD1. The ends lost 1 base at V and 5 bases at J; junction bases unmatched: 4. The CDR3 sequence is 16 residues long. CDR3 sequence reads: CASSLGGQGGDQPQHF. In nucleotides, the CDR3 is TGTGCCAGCAGTTTAGGGGGACAGGGGGGAGATCAGCCCCAGCATTTT.

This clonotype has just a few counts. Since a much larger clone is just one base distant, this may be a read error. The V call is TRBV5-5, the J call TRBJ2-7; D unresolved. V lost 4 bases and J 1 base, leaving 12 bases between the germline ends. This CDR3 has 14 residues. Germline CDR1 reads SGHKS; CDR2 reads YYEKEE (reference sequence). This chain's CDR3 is CASSVAIGSYEQYF. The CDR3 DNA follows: TGTGCCAGCAGCGTGGCTATCGGTTCCTACGAGCAGTACTTC.

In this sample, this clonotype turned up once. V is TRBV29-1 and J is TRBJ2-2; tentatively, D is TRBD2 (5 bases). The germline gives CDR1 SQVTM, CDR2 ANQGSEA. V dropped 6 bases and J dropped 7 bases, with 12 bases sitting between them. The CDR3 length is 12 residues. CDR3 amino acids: CSVAAGIGELFF. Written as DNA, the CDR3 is TGCAGCGTCGCCGCGGGTATCGGGGAGCTGTTTTTT.

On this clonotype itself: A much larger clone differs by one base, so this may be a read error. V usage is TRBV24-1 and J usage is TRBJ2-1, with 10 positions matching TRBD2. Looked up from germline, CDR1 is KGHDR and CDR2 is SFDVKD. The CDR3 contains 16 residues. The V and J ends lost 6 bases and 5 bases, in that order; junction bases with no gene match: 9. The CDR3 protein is CATSNPSGSINNEQFF. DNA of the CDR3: TGTGCCACCAGTAATCCTAGCGGGAGTATAAACAATGAGCAGTTCTTC.

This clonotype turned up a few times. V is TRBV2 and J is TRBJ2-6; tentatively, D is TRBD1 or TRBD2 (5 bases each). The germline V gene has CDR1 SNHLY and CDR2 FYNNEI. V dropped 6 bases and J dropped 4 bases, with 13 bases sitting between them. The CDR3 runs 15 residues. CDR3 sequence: CASRDDGTGANVLTF. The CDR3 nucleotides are TGTGCCAGCAGGGATGATGGGACCGGGGCCAACGTCCTGACTTTC. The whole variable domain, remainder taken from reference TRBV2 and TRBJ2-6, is EPEVTQTPSHQVTQMGQEVILRCVPISNHLYFYWYRQILGQKVEFLVSFYNNEISEKSEIFDDQFSVERPDGSNFTLKIRSTKLEDSAMYFCASRDDGTGANVLTFGAGSRLTVL.

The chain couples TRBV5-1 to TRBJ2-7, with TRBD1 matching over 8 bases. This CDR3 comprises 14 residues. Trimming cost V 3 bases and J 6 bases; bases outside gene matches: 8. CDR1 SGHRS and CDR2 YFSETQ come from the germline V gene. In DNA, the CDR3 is TGCGCCAGCAGCTCCCGACAGGGGCTGGCCGAGCAGTACTTC. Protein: CASSSRQGLAEQYF.

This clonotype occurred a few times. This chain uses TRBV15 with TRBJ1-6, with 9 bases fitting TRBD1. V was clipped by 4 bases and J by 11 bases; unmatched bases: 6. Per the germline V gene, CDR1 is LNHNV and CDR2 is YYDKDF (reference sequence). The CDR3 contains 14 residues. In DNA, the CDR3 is TGTGCCACCAGCATAACAGGGGGCCGGGCACCCCTCCACTTT. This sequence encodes CATSITGGRAPLHF. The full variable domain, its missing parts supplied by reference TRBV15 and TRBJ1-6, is DAMVIQNPRYQVTQFGKPVTLSCSQTLNHNVMYWYQQKSSQAPKLLFHYYDKDFNNEADTPDNFQSRRPNTSFCFLDIRSPGLGDTAMYLCATSITGGRAPLHFGNGTRLTVT.

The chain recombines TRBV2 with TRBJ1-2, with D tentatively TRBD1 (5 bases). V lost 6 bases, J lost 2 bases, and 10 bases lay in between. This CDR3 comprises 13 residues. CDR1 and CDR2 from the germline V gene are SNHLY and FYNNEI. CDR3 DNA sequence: TGTGCCAGCAGGGGGAGGGGAAACTATGGCTACACCTTC. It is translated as CASRGRGNYGYTF.

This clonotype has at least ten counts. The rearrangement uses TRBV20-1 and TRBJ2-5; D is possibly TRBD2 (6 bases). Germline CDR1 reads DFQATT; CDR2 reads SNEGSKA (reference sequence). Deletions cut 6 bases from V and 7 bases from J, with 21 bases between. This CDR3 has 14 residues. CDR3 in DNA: TGCAGTGCCCCCGTGGCCAAGACCGGGGGGACCCAGTACTTC. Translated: CSAPVAKTGGTQYF.

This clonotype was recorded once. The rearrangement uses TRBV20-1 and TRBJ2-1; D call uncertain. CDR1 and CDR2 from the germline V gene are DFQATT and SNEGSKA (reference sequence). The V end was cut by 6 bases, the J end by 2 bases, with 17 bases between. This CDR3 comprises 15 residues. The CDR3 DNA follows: TGCAGTGCCAAATCGGGTAGATCGGCCTACAATGAGCAGTTCTTC. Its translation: CSAKSGRSAYNEQFF.

Written as DNA, the CDR3 is TGTGCCAGCAGCTTAGTTGGGACAGGGTTCTACGAGCAGTACTTC. It codes for CASSLVGTGFYEQYF. This sequence joins TRBV11-2 and TRBJ2-7; 9 bases line up with TRBD1. Germline CDR1 SGHAT, CDR2 FQNNGV. V dropped 1 base and J dropped 3; count of bases not matched to a gene: 4. The CDR3 spans 15 residues.

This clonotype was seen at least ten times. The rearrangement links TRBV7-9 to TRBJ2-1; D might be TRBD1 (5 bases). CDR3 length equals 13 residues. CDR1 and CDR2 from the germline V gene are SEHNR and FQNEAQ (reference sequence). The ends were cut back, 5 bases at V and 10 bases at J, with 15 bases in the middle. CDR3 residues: CASSPTAQGEQFF. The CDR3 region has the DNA TGTGCCAGCAGCCCGACGGCTCAGGGAGAGCAGTTCTTC. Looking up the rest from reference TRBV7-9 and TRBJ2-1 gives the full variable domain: DTGVSQNPRHKITKRGQNVTFRCDPISEHNRLYWYRQTLGQGPEFLTYFQNEAQLEKSRLLSDRFSAERPKGSFSTLEIQRTEQGDSAMYLCASSPTAQGEQFFGPGTRLTVL.

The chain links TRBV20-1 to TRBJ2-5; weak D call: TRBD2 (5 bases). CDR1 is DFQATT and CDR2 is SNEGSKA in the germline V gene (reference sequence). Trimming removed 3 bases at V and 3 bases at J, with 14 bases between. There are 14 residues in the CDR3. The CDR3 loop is CSARVPPAEETQYF. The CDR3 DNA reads TGCAGTGCTAGGGTCCCACCAGCGGAAGAGACCCAGTACTTC.

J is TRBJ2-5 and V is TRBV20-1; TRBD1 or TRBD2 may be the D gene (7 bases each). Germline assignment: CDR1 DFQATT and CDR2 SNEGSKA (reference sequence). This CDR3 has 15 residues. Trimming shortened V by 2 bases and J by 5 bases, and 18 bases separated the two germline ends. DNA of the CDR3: TGCAGTGCTAGACCCCATAAAGCGGGACAGGAGACCCAGTACTTC. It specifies CSARPHKAGQETQYF.